The 26 T cell receptor beta chains below were found in one sample sequenced in a study of blood T cells in healthy people across ages (dated by TCRdb to 2015 to 2017). The method behind the library was 5' RACE. The listed sequencing device is Illumina HiSeq 2500. A second PCR of roughly 7 to 12 cycles was performed with a sample-barcoded 5' primer and a J-beta primer mix. The public reads were quality trimmed at Q25 with fastp and then assembled into clones with MiXCR by TCRdb, keeping productive beta chains. One record per CDR3 amino acid sequence lists the most common genes and DNA. This sample gives 650,000 to 1,000,000 distinct CDR3 sequences in total; about 34% of them show up just once. Around 13% of the sample lies in the top ten. Sequenced: blood. Receptors were obtained from a man aged 18-30 years in good health.

This chain connects TRBV27 to TRBJ1-2; 10 nucleotides line up with TRBD1. With 3 bases clipped from V and 6 bases from J, the junction kept 4 bases outside the gene matches. Germline V gives CDR1 MNHEY, CDR2 SMNVEV (reference sequence). The CDR3 totals 14 residues. CDR3 region: CASSLHGQGDGYTF. Here the CDR3 DNA reads TGTGCCAGCAGTTTGCACGGACAGGGGGATGGCTACACCTTC.

Points on this clonotype: One base away lies a much larger clone, so this may be a sequencing read error. The chain uses TRBV4-1 and TRBJ2-7; D may be TRBD1 or TRBD2 (6 bases each). The CDR3 contains 16 residues. Trimming pared 2 bases from V and 10 bases from J, leaving 24 bases between. The germline CDR1 and CDR2 sequences are MGHRA and YSYEKL. CDR3 residues: CASSQRGEAVKEAQYF. CDR3 nucleotides: TGCGCCAGCAGCCAAAGGGGGGAAGCAGTAAAAGAGGCCCAGTACTTC.

The V call is TRBV29-1, the J call TRBJ2-2; 11 bases fit TRBD2. CDR1 and CDR2 (germline): SQVTM, ANQGSEA. The length of the CDR3 is 16 residues. The junction had 11 bases not matched to a gene; V was cut back by 6 bases and J by 5 bases. CDR3 loop: CSVGETSGGETGELFF. The CDR3 DNA reads as TGCAGCGTCGGAGAAACTAGCGGGGGAGAGACCGGGGAGCTGTTTTTT.

The CDR3 DNA sequence: TGTGCCAGCAGGGGACCAAAAAATGAGCAGTTCTTC. Translation gives CASRGPKNEQFF. The chain recombines TRBV6-1 with TRBJ2-1; D may match TRBD1 or TRBD2 (5 bases each). The germline CDR1 and CDR2 sequences are MNHNS and SASEGT. Between the trimmed V and J ends, which lost 6 bases and 7 bases, there was a span of 10 bases. The CDR3 spans 12 residues.

The chain couples TRBV7-2 to TRBJ2-3; weak D call: TRBD1 (5 bases). V was shortened by 3 bases and J by 3 bases, with 10 bases between the two germline ends. The CDR3 contains 14 residues. Per the germline V gene, CDR1 is SGHTA and CDR2 is FQGNSA. The DNA of the CDR3 is TGTGCCAGCAGCTTTCAGGGAACGACAGATACGCAGTATTTT. It specifies CASSFQGTTDTQYF.

The chain combines TRBV7-9 with TRBJ2-7; 8 positions match TRBD1. This CDR3 has 15 residues. Germline values: CDR1 SEHNR, CDR2 FQNEAQ (reference sequence). Trimming cost V 6 bases and J 2 bases; bases outside gene matches: 9. Here the CDR3 DNA reads TGTGCCAGCAGTACCCGGACAGGGTACCCCTACGAGCAGTACTTC. It codes for CASSTRTGYPYEQYF.

This clonotype was seen at least ten times. The chain joins TRBV5-1 to TRBJ2-5, with TRBD1 identical over 7 bases. V was clipped by 6 bases and J by 1 base; unmatched bases: 6. Looked up from germline, CDR1 is SGHRS and CDR2 is YFSETQ. The length of the CDR3 is 14 residues. CDR3 DNA sequence: TGCGCCAGCACCCGGGACAGACCCCAAGAGACCCAGTACTTC. Translation gives CASTRDRPQETQYF.

This sequence joins TRBV12-3 or TRBV12-4 and TRBJ1-2, with D tentatively TRBD1 (6 bases). V was shortened by 2 bases and J by 0 bases, with 16 bases between the two germline ends. CDR3 length equals 17 residues. In DNA form, the CDR3 reads TGTGCCAGCAGTTTAAGGGTGCGGGGGGCTTCTAACTATGGCTACACCTTC. Translated, it gives CASSLRVRGASNYGYTF.

This clonotype has a count of ten or more. This chain uses TRBV6-5 with TRBJ1-2; D perhaps matches TRBD1 (6 bases). The length of the CDR3 is 16 residues. V lost 2 bases and J 6 bases, leaving 19 bases between the germline ends. CDR1 and CDR2 from the germline V gene are MNHEY and SVGAGI. The CDR3 protein is CASSYRRDIGGHGYTF. Written as DNA, the CDR3 is TGTGCCAGCAGTTACCGACGGGATATTGGGGGCCATGGCTACACCTTC.

The J gene is TRBJ1-4, the V gene TRBV5-1; D gene ambiguous. CDR3 size: 15 residues. The V end lost 1 base, the J end lost 5 bases, and 12 bases lay between the germline ends. Per the germline V gene, CDR1 is SGHRS and CDR2 is YFSETQ. As DNA, the CDR3 is TGCGCCAGCAGCTTGTTACCGGATCGGAATGAAAAACTGTTTTTT. This encodes CASSLLPDRNEKLFF.

This chain joins TRBV12-3 or TRBV12-4 and TRBJ2-5; D possibly corresponds to TRBD2 (6 bases). Trimming stripped 8 bases from V and 11 bases from J, with 21 bases between. The CDR3 sequence is 13 residues long. The CDR3 DNA follows: TGTGCCAGCGGGGGGTCCCTTCGGAATGAGCAGTACTTC. Amino acids: CASGGSLRNEQYF.

V and J are TRBV7-2 and TRBJ2-3; D gene uncertain. V lost 1 base and J lost 1, with 6 bases in between. Germline V gene lookup returns CDR1 SGHTA and CDR2 FQGNSA. The CDR3 consists of 14 residues. The CDR3 region has the DNA TGTGCCAGCAGCTTAGTGGTAGGCACAGATACGCAGTATTTT. It specifies CASSLVVGTDTQYF.

This clonotype was seen a few times. The chain recombines TRBV27 with TRBJ2-1, with TRBD1 matching over 9 bases. CDR1 and CDR2 (germline): MNHEY, SMNVEV (reference sequence). This CDR3 spans 16 amino acids. Trimming took 5 bases from V and 2 from J; bases not matched to a gene: 7. CDR3 sequence: CASSPRTGAAYNEQFF. The CDR3 DNA sequence: TGTGCCAGCAGTCCCCGGACAGGGGCCGCCTACAATGAGCAGTTCTTC.

This clonotype occurred many times. The V and J genes are TRBV28 and TRBJ2-7; 7 bases fit TRBD1. V was pared by 5 bases and J by 3 bases, with 4 bases of the junction left unmatched. The CDR3 is 13 amino acids. Germline-derived CDR1 and CDR2 are MDHEN and SYDVKM. CDR3: CASSEQGDYEQYF. The CDR3 bases are TGTGCCAGCAGTGAGCAGGGGGACTACGAGCAGTACTTC.

This chain connects TRBV6-6 to TRBJ2-5, with unresolved D. This CDR3 is 11 amino acids long. In germline, CDR1 is MNHNY, CDR2 SVGAGI (reference sequence). Between the trimmed V and J ends, which lost 8 bases and 3 bases, there was a span of 7 bases. CDR3 amino acids: CASGYKETQYF. CDR3 nucleotide sequence: TGTGCCAGCGGGTATAAAGAGACCCAGTACTTC.

This chain connects TRBV7-3 to TRBJ2-1, with D maybe TRBD2 (6 bases). Germline CDR1 reads SGHTA; CDR2 reads FQGTGA. The CDR3 consists of 14 residues. V was pared by 2 bases and J by 6 bases, with 11 bases between. The CDR3, as DNA: TGTGCCAGCAGCTTAGCGGGGTGGGTCAATGAGCAGTTCTTC. This sequence encodes CASSLAGWVNEQFF.

The sample holds a few counts of this clonotype. The chain couples TRBV27 to TRBJ1-2; 7 nucleotides agree with TRBD1. Germline V CDR1 and CDR2: MNHEY, SMNVEV (reference sequence). This CDR3 spans 12 amino acids. Trimming took 4 bases from V and 8 from J; bases not matched to a gene: 4. The CDR3 coding sequence is TGTGCCAGCAGTTACAGGGGAGGAGGCTACACCTTC. This translates into CASSYRGGGYTF.

The genes are TRBV2 and TRBJ1-1; D ambiguous. The ends were cut back, 6 bases at V and 1 base at J, with 12 bases in the middle. Germline assignment: CDR1 SNHLY and CDR2 FYNNEI. The CDR3 has 14 residues. The CDR3 protein is CASRATWTNTEAFF. CDR3 sequence (DNA): TGTGCCAGCAGGGCAACTTGGACGAACACTGAAGCTTTCTTT.

The chain links TRBV7-8 to TRBJ2-3; 10 bases match TRBD2. V trimming: 1 base; J trimming: 6 bases; junction bases outside the gene matches: 7. The CDR3 length is 16 residues. Germline V lookup: CDR1 SGHVS, CDR2 FQNEAQ. CDR3 sequence (DNA): TGTGCCAGCAGCTTAGATCGGCTAGCGGGGGCGGATACGCAGTATTTT. This sequence encodes CASSLDRLAGADTQYF.

This rearrangement joins TRBV5-5 to TRBJ1-5, with D perhaps matching TRBD1 (5 bases). The CDR3 is 15 residues long. The germline CDR1 and CDR2 sequences are SGHKS and YYEKEE (reference sequence). V lost 4 bases, J lost 4 bases, and 15 bases lay in between. CDR3 amino acids: CASSPGSWENQPQHF. As DNA, the CDR3 is TGTGCCAGCAGCCCAGGGTCTTGGGAGAATCAGCCCCAGCATTTT.

In regard to this clonotype: A much larger clone is a single base away; this may be a read error. The V gene is TRBV27, the J gene TRBJ2-5; TRBD1 aligns across 8 bases. The V gene's germline CDR1 is MNHEY and CDR2 SMNVEV (reference sequence). Trimming took 6 bases from V and 11 from J; bases not matched to a gene: 11. This CDR3 is 13 amino acids long. The CDR3: CASSRQGTYGQYF. The CDR3 DNA is TGTGCCAGCAGCCGACAGGGGACCTACGGGCAGTACTTC.

This clonotype was recorded once. A read error is possible here, since a much larger clone lies one base away. The V and J genes are TRBV12-3 or TRBV12-4 and TRBJ1-6, with a tentative D call TRBD1 (6 bases). V gave up 11 bases and J gave up 8 bases, with 22 bases separating them. CDR3 length equals 15 residues. The CDR3 spells CAASRGARSDSPLHF. The CDR3 coding sequence is TGTGCCGCTAGCCGGGGGGCCAGGAGTGATTCACCCCTCCACTTT.

This clonotype has a handful of counts. As DNA, the CDR3 is TGTGCCAGCAGCCAAGAAGGTCTGGGCGGCCGGTACTTC. Translation: CASSQEGLGGRYF. V is TRBV3-1 and J is TRBJ2-5; D ambiguous. CDR3 length: 13 residues. V lost 0 bases and J lost 13, with 15 bases in between. Looked up from germline, CDR1 is LGHDT and CDR2 is YNNKEL (reference sequence).

This clonotype appeared many times. J is TRBJ2-3 and V is TRBV5-1, with 8 bases identical to TRBD2. After removal of 1 base from V and 6 bases from J, the junction contained 7 bases not matched to a gene. This CDR3 has 15 residues. The germline gives CDR1 SGHRS, CDR2 YFSETQ. CDR3 region: CASSLTGGSSDTQYF. In DNA form, the CDR3 reads TGCGCCAGCAGCTTGACGGGGGGGTCGTCGGATACGCAGTATTTT.

In this sample, this clonotype turned up a few times. The rearrangement links TRBV2 to TRBJ2-1, with D uncertain. V was shortened by 4 bases and J by 1 base, with 8 bases between the two germline ends. The CDR3 covers 14 residues. Germline V CDR1 and CDR2: SNHLY, FYNNEI. The CDR3 is CASSVRVSYNEQFF. Written as DNA, the CDR3 is TGTGCCAGCAGTGTTCGAGTGTCCTACAATGAGCAGTTCTTC.

There are a few counts of this clonotype. The chain uses TRBV27 and TRBJ2-5, with 7 bases identical to TRBD2. Trimming removed 2 bases from V and 2 bases from J; junction bases left unmatched: 5. The CDR3 is 15 amino acids. The germline V gene encodes CDR1 MNHEY and CDR2 SMNVEV (reference sequence). The CDR3 loop reads CASSLAPAGQETQYF. CDR3 coding DNA: TGTGCCAGCAGTTTAGCCCCAGCGGGACAAGAGACCCAGTACTTC.